This T cell receptor beta chain was identified during a study of CD8+CD57+ T cells in acquired aplastic anemia. Study-level information: CD4+ cell libraries from healthy donors averaged around 9.8 million reads.

CDR3 and TCR beta VDJ profiling relied on genomic DNA as the template. MiXCR, applied by TCRdb to the reads, yields one record per CDR3 protein. The top ten clones hold over 0.95% of a sample with under 200,000 distinct CDR3 sequences, approximately 43% of them seen once. Findings and caveats of the study: Overlapping CD8+ CDR3 repertoires of patients and controls contained approximately 29 shared sequences. Controls did not differ significantly from patients in CD8+ Simpson's diversity.

As to this clonotype: The target antigen is unknown.

Sequenced material: sorted CD4+, CD8+, or CD8+CD57+ T cells (not recorded which) from PBMCs. The receptor was isolated from a human donor in good health.

CDR3 in amino acids: CSARPSGLWYGYTF. The DNA for the CDR3 is TGCAGCGCACGCCCATCGGGCCTATGGTATGGCTACACCTTC. The chain uses TRBV29-1 and TRBJ1-2, with D unclear. The V and J ends lost 7 bases and 5 bases respectively, with 20 bases between them. Germline-derived CDR1 and CDR2 are SQVTM and ANQGSEA. The CDR3 totals 14 residues.